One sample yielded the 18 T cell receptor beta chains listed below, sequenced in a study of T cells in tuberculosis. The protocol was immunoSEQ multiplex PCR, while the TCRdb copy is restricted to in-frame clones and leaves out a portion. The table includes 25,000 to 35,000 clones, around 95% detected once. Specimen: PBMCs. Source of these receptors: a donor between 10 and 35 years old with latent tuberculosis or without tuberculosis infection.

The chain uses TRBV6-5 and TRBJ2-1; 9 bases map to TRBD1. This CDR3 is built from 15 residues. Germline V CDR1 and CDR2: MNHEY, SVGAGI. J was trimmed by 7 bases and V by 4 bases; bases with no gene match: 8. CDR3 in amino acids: CASSSYRGLRNEQFF. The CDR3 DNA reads TGTGCCAGCAGTTCGTACAGGGGGCTGAGGAATGAGCAGTTCTTC.

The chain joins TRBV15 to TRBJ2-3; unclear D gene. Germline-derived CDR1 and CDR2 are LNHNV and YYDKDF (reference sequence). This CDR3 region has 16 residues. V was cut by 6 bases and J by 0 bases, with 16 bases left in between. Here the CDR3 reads CATREISFTSTDTQYF. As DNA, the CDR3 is TGTGCCACCAGAGAAATTAGCTTCACTAGCACAGATACGCAGTATTTT.

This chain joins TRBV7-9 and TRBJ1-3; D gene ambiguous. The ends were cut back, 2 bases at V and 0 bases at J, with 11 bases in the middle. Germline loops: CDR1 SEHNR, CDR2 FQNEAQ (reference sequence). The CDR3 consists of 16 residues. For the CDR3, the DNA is TGTGCCAGCAGCTTAACGGCGGACTACTCTGGAAACACCATATATTTT. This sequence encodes CASSLTADYSGNTIYF.

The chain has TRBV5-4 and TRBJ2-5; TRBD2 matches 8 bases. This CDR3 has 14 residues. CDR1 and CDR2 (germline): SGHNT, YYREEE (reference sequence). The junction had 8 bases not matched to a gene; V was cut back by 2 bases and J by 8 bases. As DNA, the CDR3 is TGTGCCAGCAGCTTAAGCGGGAGTGTCGGAACCCAGTACTTC. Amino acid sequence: CASSLSGSVGTQYF.

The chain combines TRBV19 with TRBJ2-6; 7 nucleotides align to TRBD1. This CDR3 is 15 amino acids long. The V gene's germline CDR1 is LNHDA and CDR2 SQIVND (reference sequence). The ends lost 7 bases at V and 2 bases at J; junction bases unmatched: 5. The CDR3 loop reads CASIEGATGANVLTF. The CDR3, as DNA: TGTGCCAGTATTGAGGGGGCGACTGGGGCCAACGTCCTGACTTTC.

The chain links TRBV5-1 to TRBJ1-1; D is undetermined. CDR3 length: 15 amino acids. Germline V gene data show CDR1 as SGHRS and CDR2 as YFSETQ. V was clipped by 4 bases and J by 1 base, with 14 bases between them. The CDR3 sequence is CASSPFGSGNTEAFF. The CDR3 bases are TGCGCCAGCAGCCCGTTCGGGTCCGGGAACACTGAAGCTTTCTTT.

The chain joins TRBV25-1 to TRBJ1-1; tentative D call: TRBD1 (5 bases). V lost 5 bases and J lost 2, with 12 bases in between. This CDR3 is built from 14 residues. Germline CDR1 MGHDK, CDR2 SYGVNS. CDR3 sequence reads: CASSFSTVNTEAFF. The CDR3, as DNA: TGTGCCAGCAGTTTCTCGACAGTTAACACTGAAGCTTTCTTT. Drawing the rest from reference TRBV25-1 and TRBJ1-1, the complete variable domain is EADIYQTPRYLVIGTGKKITLECSQTMGHDKMYWYQQDPGMELHLIHYSYGVNSTEKGDLSSESTVSRIRTEHFPLTLESARPSHTSQYLCASSFSTVNTEAFFGQGTRLTVV.

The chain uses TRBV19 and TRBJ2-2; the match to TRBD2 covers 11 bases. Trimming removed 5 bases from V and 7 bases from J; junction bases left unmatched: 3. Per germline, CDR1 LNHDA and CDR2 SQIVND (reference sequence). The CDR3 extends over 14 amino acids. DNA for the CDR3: TGTGCCAGTAGTGTAGCGGGAGGGCTCGGGGAGCTGTTTTTT. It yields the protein CASSVAGGLGELFF.

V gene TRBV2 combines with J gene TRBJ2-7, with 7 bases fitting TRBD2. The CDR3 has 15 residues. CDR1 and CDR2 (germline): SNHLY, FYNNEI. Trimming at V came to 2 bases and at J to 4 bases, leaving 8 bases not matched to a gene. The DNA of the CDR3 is TGTGCCAGCAGTGAAAGGTGGGCGGGGGAGTACGAGCAGTACTTC. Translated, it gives CASSERWAGEYEQYF.

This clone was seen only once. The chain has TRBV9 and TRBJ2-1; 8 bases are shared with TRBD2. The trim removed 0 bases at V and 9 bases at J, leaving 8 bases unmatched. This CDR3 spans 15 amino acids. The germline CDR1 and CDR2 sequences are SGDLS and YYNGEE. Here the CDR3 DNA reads TGTGCCAGCAGCGTAGTATCAGCGGGAGTGGGTGAGCAGTTCTTC. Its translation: CASSVVSAGVGEQFF.

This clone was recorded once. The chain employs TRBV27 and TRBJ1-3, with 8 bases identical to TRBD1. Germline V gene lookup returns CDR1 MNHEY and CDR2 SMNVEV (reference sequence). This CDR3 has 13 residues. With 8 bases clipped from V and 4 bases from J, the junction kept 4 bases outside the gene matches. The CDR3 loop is CASWTGPGNTIYF. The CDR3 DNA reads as TGTGCCAGCTGGACAGGGCCCGGAAACACCATATATTTT.

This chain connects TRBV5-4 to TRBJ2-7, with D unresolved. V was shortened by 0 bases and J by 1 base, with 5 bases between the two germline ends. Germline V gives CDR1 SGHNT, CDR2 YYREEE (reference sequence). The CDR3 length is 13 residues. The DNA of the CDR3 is TGTGCCAGCAGCTTGGGCCGGTCCTACGAGCAGTACTTC. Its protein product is CASSLGRSYEQYF. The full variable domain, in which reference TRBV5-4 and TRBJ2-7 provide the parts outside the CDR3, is ETGVTQSPTHLIKTRGQQVTLRCSSQSGHNTVSWYQQALGQGPQFIFQYYREEENGRGNFPPRFSGLQFPNYSSELNVNALELDDSALYLCASSLGRSYEQYFGPGTRLTVT.

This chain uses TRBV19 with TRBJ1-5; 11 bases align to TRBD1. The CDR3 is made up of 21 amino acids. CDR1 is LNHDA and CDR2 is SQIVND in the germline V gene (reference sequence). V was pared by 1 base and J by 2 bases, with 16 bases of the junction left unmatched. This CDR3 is CASSIGPHGQGASRRNQPQHF. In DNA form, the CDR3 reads TGTGCCAGTAGTATAGGGCCCCACGGACAGGGGGCTTCAAGGCGCAATCAGCCCCAGCATTTT.

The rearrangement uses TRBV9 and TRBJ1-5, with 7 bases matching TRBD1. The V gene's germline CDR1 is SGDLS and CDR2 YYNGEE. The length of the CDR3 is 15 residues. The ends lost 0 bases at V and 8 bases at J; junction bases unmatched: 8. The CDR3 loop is CASSVGGTAGEPQHF. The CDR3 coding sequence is TGTGCCAGCAGCGTAGGGGGGACAGCAGGCGAGCCCCAGCATTTT.

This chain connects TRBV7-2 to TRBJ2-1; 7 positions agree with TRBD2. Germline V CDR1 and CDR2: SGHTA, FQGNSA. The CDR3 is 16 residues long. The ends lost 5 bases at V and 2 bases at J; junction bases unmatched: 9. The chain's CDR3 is CASSRASGSAYNEQFF. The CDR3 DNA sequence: TGTGCCAGCAGCCGCGCTAGCGGTTCCGCCTACAATGAGCAGTTCTTC.

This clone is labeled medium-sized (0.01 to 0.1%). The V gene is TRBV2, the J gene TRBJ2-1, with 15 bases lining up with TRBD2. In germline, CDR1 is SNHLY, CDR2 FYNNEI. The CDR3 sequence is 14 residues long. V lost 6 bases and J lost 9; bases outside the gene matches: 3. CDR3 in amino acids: CASRRTSGGGEQFF. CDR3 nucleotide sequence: TGTGCCAGCAGAAGGACTAGCGGGGGGGGTGAGCAGTTCTTC.

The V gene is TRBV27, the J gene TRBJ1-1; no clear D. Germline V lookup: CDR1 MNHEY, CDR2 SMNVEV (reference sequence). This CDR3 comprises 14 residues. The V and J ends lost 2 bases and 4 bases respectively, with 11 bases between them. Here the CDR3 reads CASSLGPGGTEAFF. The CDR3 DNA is TGTGCCAGCAGTTTAGGACCGGGAGGCACTGAAGCTTTCTTT.

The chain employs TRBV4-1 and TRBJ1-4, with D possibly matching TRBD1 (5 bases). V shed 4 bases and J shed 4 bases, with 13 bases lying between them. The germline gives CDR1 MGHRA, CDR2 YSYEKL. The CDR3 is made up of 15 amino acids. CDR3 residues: CASSPLGARNEKLFF. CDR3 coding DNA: TGCGCCAGCAGCCCTTTAGGGGCCCGTAATGAAAAACTGTTTTTT.